This TCR beta chain emerged from a study of blood T cell repertoires in COVID-19 (dated by TCRdb to about 2020). Regarding the complete study: Collaborator samples came from the United States, Italy and Spain and covered acute and convalescent phases of COVID-19. The prospective study material was composed of cDNA or gDNA derived from T cells, B-cell-depleted T cells, or PBMCs. Deeply sampled blood TCRbeta repertoires from subjects exposed to, actively infected with, or recovered from COVID-19 were included in the dataset. The repertoires were released in a freely available public database meant as a resource for research on the immune response to SARS-CoV-2. Samples came from the ongoing ImmuneRACE study (first 160 participants) plus 1,254 subjects from 6 global collaborators. Nearly every sample came with metadata listing a de-identified subject ID, COVID-19 status, age in years and sex. Where available, HLA class I and class II types were obtained from metadata supplied by the sample provider rather than from assay-based typing.

In the prospective study, participants were roughly 18 to 100 years old, resided in approximately 25 geographic areas of the United States, and were enrolled through a virtual design. In the prospective study, participants were assigned to cohorts based on the clinical history participants reported in a screening survey and a study questionnaire. Exposed participants had been in contact, within 2 weeks of entering the study, with a person who had a PCR-confirmed or clinician-diagnosed case of COVID-19. In the prospective study, mobile phlebotomists collected whole blood, serum and a nasopharyngeal or oropharyngeal swab from each participant. Participants in the prospective study had the option to provide additional blood draws and questionnaires over a 2-month period. Blood samples from the prospective study were shipped frozen or at room temperature prior to DNA extraction. TCRbeta CDR3 regions were amplified from genomic DNA using the immunoSEQ Assay, a bias-controlled multiplex PCR. The source study handled its data this way. The number of nucleated cells in each sample was estimated from the amplification of reference gene primers within the assay. Sequence reads were collapsed and filtered to measure the absolute abundance of every unique TCRbeta CDR3 rearrangement. Productive Simpson clonality was computed per sample as the square root of Simpson's diversity index over productive rearrangements. As stored in TCRdb, this immuneACCESS dataset retains in-frame rearrangements with V and J assigned. A fraction of the clones does not appear; measured against another copy, unresolved V genes explain less than half of the discrepancy, and the remainder lacks a known reason. From that table come the V and J calls and clone size; the DNA was used to work out D and trimming. The sample has 350,000 to 500,000 clones on record, nearly 90% of them singletons. The ten top clones hold approximately 1.3% of the sample.

Beyond this particular receptor, the publication reports: How much clinical and demographic metadata was included differed by source and by participant, and the metadata was provided uncurated.

The junction shows trimming of 7 bases on V and 7 bases on J, and the gene matches do not reach 7 bases of it. Via the germline V gene (reference sequence), CDR1 is LNHDA and CDR2 SQIVND. Its CDR3 holds 14 amino acids, cysteine through phenylalanine. Left in the record is the CDR3 DNA by itself, 42 bases read in frame from the first base. Regarding this clone: It lacks a known antigen. No qualities accompany the bases; no much larger clone lies one base away.

Recombination linked TRBV19 to TRBJ1-6, and 7 junctional nucleotides match TRBD1. Sequenced: PBMCs or T cells enriched from blood (not recorded which). The receptor's source is a woman under 30 who had been exposed to COVID-19. CDR3 protein: CASKSQGENSPLHF. Here is the DNA: TGTGCCAGTAAGTCCCAGGGGGAGAATTCACCCCTCCACTTT. Reference TRBV19 and TRBJ1-6 genes cover what lies past the CDR3, so the full variable domain is DGGITQSPKYLFRKEGQNVTLSCEQNLNHDAMYWYRQDPGQGLRLIYYSQIVNDFQKGDIAEGYSVSREKKESFPLTVTSAQKNPTAFYLCASKSQGENSPLHFGNGTRLTVT.